This T cell receptor beta chain was captured by sequencing in a study of sequential checkpoint blockade in melanoma. Overall study context: First-line arms were nivolumab then ipilimumab, or the reverse, randomized 1:1.

Sample treatment: randomized to nivolumab then ipilimumab (arm A) or the reverse (arm B). From thawed PBMCs, live CD3+CD8+ cells negative for CD19 and CD56 were sorted. Repertoires were generated with immunoSEQ multiplex PCR, while TCRdb's copy carries only in-frame clones and drops some. The sample includes approximately 20,000 clones, approximately 57% seen only once; the top ten take around 17%. The receptor comes from a human donor with melanoma. Specimen: CD8+ T cells sorted from blood (inferred from file names), collected from a patient given nivolumab and ipilimumab in sequence.

For the CDR3, the DNA is TGTGCCAGCAGTGAACAGGGTGGAACTGAAGCTTTCTTT. Encoded protein: CASSEQGGTEAFF. The rearrangement joins TRBV6-1 to TRBJ1-1; maybe TRBD1 (5 bases). Germline V gene lookup returns CDR1 MNHNS and CDR2 SASEGT. This CDR3 contains 13 residues. Trimming cost V 2 bases and J 5 bases, with 9 bases left between them.